This is a list of T cell receptor beta chains from one sample in a study of CD8+CD57+ T cells in acquired aplastic anemia. TCRdb reanalysed the reads using MiXCR and keeps one entry per CDR3 protein. The table includes a few hundred thousand distinct CDR3 sequences, around 60% detected once. Sequenced: sorted CD4+, CD8+, or CD8+CD57+ T cells (not recorded which) from PBMCs. These receptors all stem from a human donor in good health. Both conserved end residues are part of each CDR3. D genes are given only for firm matches. Clone size is shown for a subset of rows, as once, few, many or a class of expanded clone.

clone_size cdr3_length j_call v_call d_call cdr3_nt cdr3_aa
. 14 TRBJ1-2 TRBV5-6 . TGTGCCAGCAGCTTGGACAACGGACTCTATGGCTACACCTTC CASSLDNGLYGYTF
. 13 TRBJ2-3 TRBV29-1 TRBD2 TGCAGCGTGACTAGCGGGAATACAGATACGCAGTATTTT CSVTSGNTDTQYF
many 14 TRBJ2-1 TRBV9 TRBD1 TGTGCCAGCAGCGCCGGACAGGCATACAATGAGCAGTTCTTC CASSAGQAYNEQFF
. 15 TRBJ2-7 TRBV7-9 TRBD1 TGTGCCAGCAGCGCACCACAGGGGTCTGGGTACGAGCAGTACTTC CASSAPQGSGYEQYF
many 12 TRBJ2-1 TRBV2 . TGTGCCAGCACCGAGACAATCAATGAGCAGTTCTTC CASTETINEQFF
few 13 TRBJ2-7 TRBV12-3/TRBV12-4 . TGTGCCAGCAGCGAGTTTCCCGGGTTCGAGCAGTACTTC CASSEFPGFEQYF
. 15 TRBJ2-5 TRBV12-3/TRBV12-4 TRBD2 TGTGCCAGCAGCTCCGGCGGGGGGGCCGGGGAGACCCAGTACTTC CASSSGGGAGETQYF
. 13 TRBJ1-2 TRBV20-1 TRBD1 TGCAGTGCTAGAGAACAGGGGATACGTGGCTACACCTTC CSAREQGIRGYTF
many 13 TRBJ2-3 TRBV7-9 . TGTGCCAGCAGCTTAATCCCTGGAGATACGCAGTATTTT CASSLIPGDTQYF
once 13 TRBJ1-1 TRBV19 . TGTGCCAGTAGTATATTTCAAAACACTGAAGCTTTCTTT CASSIFQNTEAFF
. 15 TRBJ2-7 TRBV7-9 TRBD1 TGTGCCAGCGATCAGAGAGGACAGGGGTCCTACGAGCAGTACTTC CASDQRGQGSYEQYF
. 16 TRBJ1-4 TRBV5-5 . TGTGCCAGCAGCTTGGATAGGGTCTGGGGCGATGAAAAACTGTTTTTT CASSLDRVWGDEKLFF
once 14 TRBJ1-1 TRBV20-1 TRBD1 TGCAGTGCTTCAACAGGGGGGAGGAACACTGAAGCTTTCTTT CSASTGGRNTEAFF
few 12 TRBJ1-1 TRBV24-1 TRBD1 TGTGCCACCAGTGGACCACAGGGGGATGCTTTCTTT CATSGPQGDAFF
. 16 TRBJ2-7 TRBV27 TRBD2 TGTGCCAGCAGTCCATCGGGAGGGGAAGCCCTCGACGAGCAGTACTTC CASSPSGGEALDEQYF
. 14 TRBJ2-7 TRBV19 . TGTGCCAGTAGTATAACCGGGGCCGTCTACGAGCAGTACTTC CASSITGAVYEQYF
. 15 TRBJ2-5 TRBV7-9 . TGTGCCGGGGGCCCAAGAGCCAGCGGGGAGTGGTCCCAGTACTTC CAGGPRASGEWSQYF
. 12 TRBJ1-2 TRBV5-6 . TGTGCCAGCAGCTTTTATGAGGGAGGCTACACCTTC CASSFYEGGYTF
many 14 TRBJ1-5 TRBV19 . TGTGCCACCCTGTCCAGGGAAATTGATCAGCCCCAGCATTTT CATLSREIDQPQHF
. 13 TRBJ1-2 TRBV12-3/TRBV12-4 . TGTGCCAGCGGGCGCCACTCGGACTATGGCTACACCTTC CASGRHSDYGYTF
many 15 TRBJ1-1 TRBV7-9 . TGTGCCAGCAGCTTATCCGGAGGCCGCAACACTGAAGCTTTCTTT CASSLSGGRNTEAFF
. 17 TRBJ1-5 TRBV7-9 . TGTGCCAGCAGCTTAGTAATGAGGGATCTGAGCAATCAGCCCCAGCATTTT CASSLVMRDLSNQPQHF
. 17 TRBJ2-2 TRBV12-3/TRBV12-4 TRBD2 TGTGCCAGCAGTTTCGTAGCGGGGCCCCCGAACACCGGGGAGCTGTTTTTT CASSFVAGPPNTGELFF
many 16 TRBJ2-5 TRBV7-3 TRBD2 TGTGCCAGCAGCTCCGGGACTAGCGGGGGTGCGGAGACCCAGTACTTC CASSSGTSGGAETQYF
. 13 TRBJ2-1 TRBV14 . TGTGCCAGCAGCCAAGGGCTTAACGATGAGCAGTTCTTC CASSQGLNDEQFF
many 16 TRBJ2-3 TRBV6-1 . TGTGCCAGCAGTGAACTGTGGGATAGCGGTACAGATACGCAGTATTTT CASSELWDSGTDTQYF
. 15 TRBJ1-5 TRBV7-8 TRBD1 TGTGCCAGCAGCCCAGGGGGGGGGCGCGTTCAGCCCCAGCATTTT CASSPGGGRVQPQHF
. 13 TRBJ2-7 TRBV12-3/TRBV12-4 . TGTGCCAGCAGTCGGACAGTAAACTACGAGCAGTACTTC CASSRTVNYEQYF
. 14 TRBJ2-1 TRBV3-1 . TGTGCCAGCAGCTTAAACTCTTTGAGTAATGAGCAGTTCTTC CASSLNSLSNEQFF
. 15 TRBJ2-7 TRBV24-1 TRBD1 TGTGCCACCAGTGATTATAGGACAGGGGACGACGAGCAGTACTTC CATSDYRTGDDEQYF
. 13 TRBJ1-2 TRBV20-1 . TGCAGTGCTACGACCGAATATAACTATGGCTACACCTTC CSATTEYNYGYTF
many 12 TRBJ2-3 TRBV19 . TGTGCCAGTAGTATTAGCACAGATACGCAGTATTTT CASSISTDTQYF
once 14 TRBJ1-2 TRBV19 . TGTGCCAGTAGTATTGTTCTCAGGGAGGGAGGCTACACCTTC CASSIVLREGGYTF
many 12 TRBJ1-1 TRBV19 TRBD1 TGTGCCGCCCGACAGGGGAACACTGAAGCTTTCTTT CAARQGNTEAFF
many 16 TRBJ2-1 TRBV5-1 TRBD2 TGCGCCAGCAGCTCCGAGCGGGAGAGCTCCTACAATGAGCAGTTCTTC CASSSERESSYNEQFF
. 16 TRBJ2-7 TRBV5-1 . TGCGCCAGCAGCTTTCTCTTCGAAGGGCGACCCTACGAGCAGTACTTC CASSFLFEGRPYEQYF
. 13 TRBJ2-1 TRBV10-3 TRBD1 TGTGCCATAGGACAGGGAACCTACAATGAGCAGTTCTTC CAIGQGTYNEQFF
. 15 TRBJ1-4 TRBV5-5 TRBD1 TGTGCCAGCAGTTCCCGGACAGGCTATAATGAAAAACTGTTTTTT CASSSRTGYNEKLFF
. 14 TRBJ1-2 TRBV7-9 . TGTGCCAGCAGCTTGGTTGGGGGCGCGGAGGGCTACACCTTC CASSLVGGAEGYTF
. 15 TRBJ1-5 TRBV20-1 . TGCAGTGCTAGAGATCGGGGCAGGGGAGGACAGCCCCAGCATTTT CSARDRGRGGQPQHF
many 16 TRBJ2-3 TRBV6-5 TRBD2 TGTGCCAGCAGTTTATCGCGGGGGAGGCGCACAGATACGCAGTATTTT CASSLSRGRRTDTQYF
. 16 TRBJ1-5 TRBV6-1 . TGTGCCAGCAGTGAAGCGCAACCAGGGCTCACCCAGCCCCAGCATTTT CASSEAQPGLTQPQHF
many 15 TRBJ2-1 TRBV11-3 . TGTGCCAGCAGCCTCTATGAGGGGTCCTACAATGAGCAGTTCTTC CASSLYEGSYNEQFF